A selection of T cell receptor beta chains follows, all from one sample in a study of radiation and T cells in renal cell carcinoma. Assay: immunoSEQ multiplex PCR; the TCRdb copy retains only in-frame clones and omits some. The profile shows about 15,000 clones, 62% of them singletons. Material: tumor tissue, obtained from a patient whose treatment was nephrectomy without radiotherapy. These receptor sequences come from a man aged 60 to 69 with renal cell carcinoma. Each CDR3 is given with its conserved first and last residue. A D gene is named only where the DNA matches it firmly. Size is omitted from some rows. Given values are once, few, many or a class for expanded clones.

j_call	cdr3_length	d_call	v_call	clone_size	cdr3_nt	cdr3_aa
TRBJ1-3	14	NA	TRBV18	NA	TGTGCCAGCTCACCAGGGGGATATGGAAACACCATATATTTT	CASSPGGYGNTIYF
TRBJ1-1	13	NA	TRBV7-2	NA	TGTGCCAGCAGCTTCCGCCGGGACCCGCGGCCTTTCTTT	CASSFRRDPRPFF
TRBJ2-3	15	TRBD1	TRBV5-1	NA	TGCGCCAGCAGTTATGGACAGGGCGGCTCAGATACGCAGTATTTT	CASSYGQGGSDTQYF
TRBJ1-6	13	TRBD1	TRBV5-4	NA	TGTGCCAGCAGCTGGGACAGTAATTCACCCCTCCACTTT	CASSWDSNSPLHF
TRBJ2-3	16	NA	TRBV9	NA	TGTGCCAGCAGCGTAGGGCAGGGGGGTATGGGAGATACGCAGTATTTT	CASSVGQGGMGDTQYF
TRBJ2-7	16	TRBD2	TRBV28	NA	TGTGCCAGCAGCTTCCTAGATACCGGGAGGGAGAACGAGCAGTACTTC	CASSFLDTGRENEQYF
TRBJ1-5	16	NA	TRBV6-1	few	TGTGCCAGCAGTGGGAAAGTGTTGGGGAGCAATCAGCCCCAGCATTTT	CASSGKVLGSNQPQHF
TRBJ2-3	18	TRBD1	TRBV14	few	TGTGCCAGCAGCCAGTTCCCGGGACAGGGGTCTGGCACAGATACGCAGTATTTT	CASSQFPGQGSGTDTQYF
TRBJ2-3	14	TRBD1	TRBV9	NA	TGTGCCAGCAGCGTAGGACAGGGGGGAGATACGCAGTATTTT	CASSVGQGGDTQYF
TRBJ1-5	16	NA	TRBV5-6	NA	TGTGCCAGCAGCCCGGAGGGGGGCGGGAGCAATCAGCCCCAGCATTTT	CASSPEGGGSNQPQHF
TRBJ2-7	16	TRBD2	TRBV2	few	TGTGCCAGCAGTGAAGCAGGGACTAGCGGGAGTGACGAGCAGTACTTC	CASSEAGTSGSDEQYF
TRBJ2-4	14	NA	TRBV18	NA	TGTGCCAGCTCCCGACATGGGGCCGGGGACATTCAGTACTTC	CASSRHGAGDIQYF
TRBJ1-1	11	NA	TRBV10-2	NA	TGCGCCAGCAGTGCGAACACTGAAGCTTTCTTT	CASSANTEAFF
TRBJ1-4	16	NA	TRBV5-1	few	TGCGCCAGCAGCTTTAAAGGTGGCCCAACTAATGAAAAACTGTTTTTT	CASSFKGGPTNEKLFF
TRBJ2-1	16	TRBD2	TRBV7-2	NA	TGTGCCAGCAGCCCCGGGGGGGGTCGCAGGTACAATGAGCAGTTCTTC	CASSPGGGRRYNEQFF
TRBJ2-2	13	NA	TRBV6-5	NA	TGTGCCAGCAGTTACCCGAACACCGGGGAGCTGTTTTTT	CASSYPNTGELFF
TRBJ2-3	16	TRBD2	TRBV2	NA	TGTGCCAGCAGTGCAGCGGGACTGACTAGCACAGATACGCAGTATTTT	CASSAAGLTSTDTQYF